Sequencing of this T cell receptor (beta chain) was carried out in a study of shared clonotypes between healthy human individuals. The CDR3 has 13 residues. CDR1 LNHDA and CDR2 SQIVND come from the germline V gene (reference sequence). V lost 5 bases, J lost 6 bases, and 14 bases lay in between. PCR replicates from unsorted PBMC used about 300 ng DNA, and this amount was some 30,000 T cell genomes. Using immunoSEQ multiplex PCR, the repertoire was profiled, and TCRdb retains in-frame clones only, with some absent. In the table there are 450,000 to 600,000 clones, less than 85% of which are singletons. A word on this clone: The antigen remains undetermined.

Every donor, a Caucasian adult, lived in Nashville, Tennessee. Study-level points and caveats: Represented genetic and exposure-history diversity was restricted by having few donors.

This TCR was sampled from a woman between 40 and 55 years old in good health. Some clones in this sample may be carry-over from other donors' samples. V is TRBV19 and J is TRBJ2-7, with D uncertain. The sample comprised PBMCs. The CDR3 bases are TGTGCCAGTAGTCCGGACGTATGGACCGAGCAGTACTTC. Translated: CASSPDVWTEQYF.